Below, 2 T cell receptor beta chains from the same sample are listed, as sequenced in a study of blood T cell repertoires in COVID-19. Measured with immunoSEQ multiplex PCR; TCRdb has only the in-frame clones, and not every one. The repertoire consists of roughly 400,000 clones, with about 90% occurring once and the leading ten covering 0.6% to 0.7%. Sequenced material: PBMCs or T cells enriched from blood (not recorded which). Source of these receptors: a man aged 18 to 30 who had recovered from COVID-19.

This rearrangement joins TRBV5-1 to TRBJ2-3; TRBD1 aligns across 9 bases. V lost 2 bases and J lost 2; bases outside the gene matches: 6. The germline V gene has CDR1 SGHRS and CDR2 YFSETQ. The CDR3 runs to 16 residues. The CDR3 bases are TGCGCCAGCAGCTTATACGGGACAGGGAACACAGATACGCAGTATTTT. Translated: CASSLYGTGNTDTQYF.

The genes are TRBV28 and TRBJ1-6, with D possibly being TRBD1 (5 bases). The germline CDR1 and CDR2 sequences are MDHEN and SYDVKM. The CDR3 has 17 residues. The V end lost 3 bases, the J end lost 0 bases, and 12 bases lay between the germline ends. CDR3 sequence: CASSLGGGASYNSPLHF. In DNA, the CDR3 is TGTGCCAGCAGTTTGGGGGGGGGAGCCTCCTATAATTCACCCCTCCACTTT.